This is a list of T cell receptor beta chains from one sample in a study of Tregs in tolerant kidney transplant recipients. The protocol was immunoSEQ multiplex PCR, while the TCRdb copy is restricted to in-frame clones and leaves out a portion. In the table there are approximately 260,000 clones, around 82% of which are singletons. The sequenced sample was CD4+ T cells from blood. The receptor set was obtained from a human donor in good health. Each CDR3 is given with its conserved first and last residue. A D gene is named only where the DNA matches it firmly.

J,V,D,CDR3
TRBJ2-7,TRBV2,-,CASSVRWEQYF
TRBJ1-6,TRBV5-6,TRBD1,CASTPGTVRSSYNSPLHF
TRBJ2-3,TRBV18,-,CASSPQGSTDTQYF
TRBJ2-3,TRBV11-3,-,CASSLRRTDTQYF
TRBJ1-1,TRBV30,-,CAWSVGGHTEAFF
TRBJ2-3,TRBV9,TRBD2,CASSFNLAGSTDTQYF
TRBJ2-4,TRBV19,TRBD1,CASSSNRGREEHIQYF
TRBJ1-6,TRBV9,-,CASSVTGPSNSPLHF
TRBJ1-3,TRBV5-4,-,CASSLLQGNGNTIYF
TRBJ2-3,TRBV10-3,TRBD2,CAIGGTSGTTGADTQYF
TRBJ1-1,TRBV5-6,-,CASSLGRDTEAFF
TRBJ2-7,TRBV27,TRBD1,CASSTFPPWDRTSYEQYF
TRBJ1-2,TRBV7-2,-,CASSLHWTAYGYTF
TRBJ2-1,TRBV9,-,CASSDQGLYYNEQFF
TRBJ1-5,TRBV6-1,-,CASSESRVREQPQHF
TRBJ2-3,TRBV6-1,-,CASRGVTDTQYF
TRBJ1-2,TRBV18,-,CASSPENPFGYTF
TRBJ1-2,TRBV27,-,CASSLGGPGSGYTF
TRBJ1-2,TRBV4-2,TRBD1,CASSQDRRDRSHDNYGYTF
TRBJ1-6,TRBV18,-,CASSPSIGGPGGSPLHF
TRBJ1-4,TRBV29-1,-,CSVDLTDGGKLFF
TRBJ2-7,TRBV5-4,-,CASSPGGGQVPEQYF
TRBJ2-3,TRBV5-1,TRBD2,CASSTGLAGSTDTQYF
TRBJ2-1,TRBV6-5,TRBD2,CASSSKGLAGAGEQFF
TRBJ2-3,TRBV18,TRBD1,CASSRQGAITDTQYF
TRBJ2-7,TRBV27,TRBD2,CASSGRLAGDYEQYF
TRBJ2-3,TRBV6-5,TRBD2,CASSYSIAGGTDTQYF
TRBJ2-3,TRBV11-3,-,CASSAPLWTDITDTQYF
TRBJ2-5,TRBV30,TRBD2,CAWNSGTSGRAWETQYF
TRBJ2-5,TRBV7-7,-,CASSSRPKETQYF
TRBJ2-7,TRBV29-1,TRBD1,CSVPGGTGRGEQYF
TRBJ1-4,TRBV19,-,CASSARQARANEKLFF
TRBJ2-2,TRBV5-4,TRBD1,CASSPTTGAANTGELFF
TRBJ1-2,TRBV12-5,-,CASGLRGAGYTF
TRBJ1-1,TRBV6-6,-,CASSYSKGFNTEAFF
TRBJ2-2,TRBV7-9,TRBD2,CASSRTSGSRTGELFF
TRBJ2-1,TRBV19,TRBD1,CASSIRAGGGKGDEQFF
TRBJ1-6,TRBV5-1,TRBD1,CASSPGQAGGISPLHF
TRBJ2-7,TRBV30,-,CAWTLDGGGYEQYF
TRBJ2-4,TRBV19,-,CASSRSKTDGNIQYF
TRBJ2-5,TRBV7-9,-,CASSAQATQETQYF
TRBJ1-4,TRBV9,TRBD1,CASSTRQGSDEKLFF
TRBJ2-1,TRBV5-6,TRBD2,CASSSPPLAGGIGEQFF
TRBJ1-2,TRBV7-9,-,CASSPGGTRTNYGYTF
TRBJ2-7,TRBV6-5,-,CASSPRVLTYEQYF
TRBJ2-1,TRBV10-3,-,CAISRATGTYNEQFF
TRBJ2-1,TRBV18,-,CASSPQSVNEQFF
TRBJ2-2,TRBV11-3,-,CASSLDILGQNTGELFF
TRBJ2-3,TRBV7-6,-,CASSLTPDTQYF
-,TRBV25-1,TRBD2,CASSEKEREGQYEQYF
TRBJ1-3,TRBV6-1,-,CASSESGQRNTIYF
TRBJ2-7,TRBV6-5,TRBD2,CASSYSGTSGAYEQYF
TRBJ2-5,TRBV4-1,-,CASNRGYGETQYF
TRBJ1-1,TRBV2,-,CASSELISLTGRGKAFF
TRBJ2-5,TRBV25-1,-,CASRGRGRLQETQYF
TRBJ1-1,TRBV10-2,TRBD1,CASSTAGTGGIEAFF
TRBJ1-3,TRBV19,-,CASRLGQTSGNTIYF
TRBJ2-2,TRBV9,TRBD2,CASSVDRSGGPGELFF